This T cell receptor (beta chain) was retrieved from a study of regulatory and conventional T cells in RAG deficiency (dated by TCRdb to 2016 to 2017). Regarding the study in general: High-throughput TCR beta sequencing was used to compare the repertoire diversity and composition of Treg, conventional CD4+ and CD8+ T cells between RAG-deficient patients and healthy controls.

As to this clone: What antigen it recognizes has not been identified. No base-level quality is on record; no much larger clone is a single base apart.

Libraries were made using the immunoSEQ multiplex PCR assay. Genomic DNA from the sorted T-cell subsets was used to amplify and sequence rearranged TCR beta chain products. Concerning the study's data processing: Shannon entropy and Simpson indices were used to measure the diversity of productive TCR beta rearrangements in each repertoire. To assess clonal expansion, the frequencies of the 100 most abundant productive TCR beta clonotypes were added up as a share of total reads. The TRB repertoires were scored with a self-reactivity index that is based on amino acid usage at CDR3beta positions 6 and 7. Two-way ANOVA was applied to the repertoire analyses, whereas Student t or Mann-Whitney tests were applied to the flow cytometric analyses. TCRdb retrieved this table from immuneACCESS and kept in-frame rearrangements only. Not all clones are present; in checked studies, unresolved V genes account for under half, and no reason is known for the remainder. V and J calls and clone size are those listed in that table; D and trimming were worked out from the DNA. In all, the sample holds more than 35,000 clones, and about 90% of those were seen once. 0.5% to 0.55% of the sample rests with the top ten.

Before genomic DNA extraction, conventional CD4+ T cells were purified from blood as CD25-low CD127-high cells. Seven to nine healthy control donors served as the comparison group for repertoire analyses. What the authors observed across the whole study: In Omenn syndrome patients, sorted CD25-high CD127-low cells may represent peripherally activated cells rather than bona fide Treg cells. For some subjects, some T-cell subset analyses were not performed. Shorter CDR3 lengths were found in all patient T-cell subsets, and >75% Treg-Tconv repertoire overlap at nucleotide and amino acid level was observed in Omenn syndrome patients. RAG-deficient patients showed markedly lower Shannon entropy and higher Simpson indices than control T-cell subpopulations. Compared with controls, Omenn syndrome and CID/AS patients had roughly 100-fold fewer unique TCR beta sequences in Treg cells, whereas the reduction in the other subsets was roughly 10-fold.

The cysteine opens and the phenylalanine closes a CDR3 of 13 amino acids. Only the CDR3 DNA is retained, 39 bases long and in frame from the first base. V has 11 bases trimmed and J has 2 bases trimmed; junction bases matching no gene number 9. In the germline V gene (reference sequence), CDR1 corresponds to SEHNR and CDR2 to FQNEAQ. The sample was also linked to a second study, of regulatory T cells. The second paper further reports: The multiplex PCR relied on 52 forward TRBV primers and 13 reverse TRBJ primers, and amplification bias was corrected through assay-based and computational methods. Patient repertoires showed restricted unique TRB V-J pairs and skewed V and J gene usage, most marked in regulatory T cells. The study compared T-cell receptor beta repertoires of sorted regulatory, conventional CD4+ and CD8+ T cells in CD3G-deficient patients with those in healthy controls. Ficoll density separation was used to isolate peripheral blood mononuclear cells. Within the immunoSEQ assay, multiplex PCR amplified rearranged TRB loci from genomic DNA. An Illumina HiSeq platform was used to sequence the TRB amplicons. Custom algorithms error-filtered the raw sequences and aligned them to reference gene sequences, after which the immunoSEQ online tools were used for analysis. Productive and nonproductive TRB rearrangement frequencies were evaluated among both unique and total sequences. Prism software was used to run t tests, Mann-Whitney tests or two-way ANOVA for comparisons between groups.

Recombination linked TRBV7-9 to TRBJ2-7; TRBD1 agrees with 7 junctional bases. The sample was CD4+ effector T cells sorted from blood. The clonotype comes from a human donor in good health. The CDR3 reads CAGQSTGTYEQYF. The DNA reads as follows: TGTGCCGGACAATCGACAGGGACCTACGAGCAGTACTTC.